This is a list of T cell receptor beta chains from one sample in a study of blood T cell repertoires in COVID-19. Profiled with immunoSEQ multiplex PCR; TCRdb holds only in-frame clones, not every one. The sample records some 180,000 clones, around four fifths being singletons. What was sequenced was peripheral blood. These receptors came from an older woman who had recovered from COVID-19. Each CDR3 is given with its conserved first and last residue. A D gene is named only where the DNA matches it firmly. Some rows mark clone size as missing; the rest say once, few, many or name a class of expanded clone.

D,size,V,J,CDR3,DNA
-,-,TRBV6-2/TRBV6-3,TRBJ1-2,CASSYLNSGNYGYTF,TGTGCCAGCAGTTACCTGAACAGTGGAAACTATGGCTACACCTTC
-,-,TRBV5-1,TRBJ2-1,CASSLAGRADNEQFF,TGCGCCAGCAGCTTGGCGGGCAGGGCGGACAATGAGCAGTTCTTC
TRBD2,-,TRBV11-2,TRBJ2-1,CASTEWTSPFF,TGTGCCAGCACTGAGTGGACTAGCCCGTTCTTC
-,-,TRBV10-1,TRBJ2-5,CATPRVETQYF,TGCGCCACCCCCCGTGTGGAGACCCAGTACTTC
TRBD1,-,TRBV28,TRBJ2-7,CASSGTGAYEQYF,TGTGCCAGCAGCGGGACAGGTGCCTACGAGCAGTACTTC
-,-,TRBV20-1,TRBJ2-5,CSAGLQETQYF,TGCAGTGCGGGACTCCAAGAGACCCAGTACTTC
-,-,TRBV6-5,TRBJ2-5,CASRTAQETQYF,TGTGCCAGCAGGACAGCACAAGAGACCCAGTACTTC
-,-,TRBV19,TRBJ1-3,CASSPRTAGNTIYF,TGTGCCAGTAGTCCCCGGACAGCCGGAAACACCATATATTTT
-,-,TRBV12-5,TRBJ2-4,CASGADLRGWDIQYF,TGTGCTAGTGGAGCGGACCTCCGGGGATGGGACATTCAGTACTTC
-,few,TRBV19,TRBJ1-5,CASSRRALGEPQHF,TGTGCCAGTAGTAGGAGGGCCCTGGGGGAGCCCCAGCATTTT
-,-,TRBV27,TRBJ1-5,CASTSIGEGVGQPQHF,TGTGCCAGCACCTCCATCGGGGAGGGTGTAGGGCAGCCCCAGCATTTT